The next 16 T cell receptor beta chains were all read from a single sample in a study of blood T cell repertoires in COVID-19. Clones were sequenced by immunoSEQ multiplex PCR, and TCRdb holds only the in-frame ones, with some missing. There are about 74,000 clones in the sample; roughly 81% occur only once, and 36% lies in the top ten. Sequencing was carried out using peripheral blood. These TCRs come from a man between 70 and 80 years old with acute or convalescent COVID-19.

This clone was observed a single time. The chain uses TRBV19 and TRBJ2-1; perhaps TRBD2 as D (5 bases). Trimming took 3 bases from V and 0 from J, leaving 12 bases between them. The CDR3 is 16 amino acids. CDR1 and CDR2 (germline): LNHDA, SQIVND (reference sequence). CDR3 bases: TGTGCCAGTAGTATTTCTAGCCGGAGCTCCTACAATGAGCAGTTCTTC. Translation gives CASSISSRSSYNEQFF.

Only a few counts were recorded for this clone. V is TRBV14 and J is TRBJ2-3; the D gene is possibly TRBD1 (6 bases). This CDR3 comprises 17 residues. Germline CDR1 reads SGHDN; CDR2 reads FVKESK. The ends were cut back, 4 bases at V and 4 bases at J, with 21 bases in the middle. CDR3 sequence (DNA): TGTGCCAGCAGCCCCGCCCTACAGGGCCGAAGGGCAGATACGCAGTATTTT. Translating it yields CASSPALQGRRADTQYF.

The V call is TRBV19, the J call TRBJ2-7, with 10 positions matching TRBD1. The CDR3 is 15 residues long. CDR1 is LNHDA and CDR2 is SQIVND in the germline V gene (reference sequence). With 4 bases clipped from V and 1 base from J, the junction kept 4 bases outside the gene matches. This CDR3 is CASSRTGGNSYEQYF. DNA of the CDR3: TGTGCCAGTAGTAGGACAGGGGGGAATTCCTACGAGCAGTACTTC.

The chain recombines TRBV6-5 with TRBJ2-1; possible D gene TRBD1, 5 bases. The CDR3 is made up of 13 amino acids. Trimming stripped 9 bases from V and 0 bases from J, with 9 bases between. Germline CDR1 and CDR2: MNHEY and SVGAGI. The CDR3, as DNA: TGTGCCAGTACGGACAACTCCTACAATGAGCAGTTCTTC. It specifies CASTDNSYNEQFF.

The chain links TRBV5-8 to TRBJ2-1; TRBD1 matches at 10 bases. The CDR3 sequence is 16 residues long. Per germline, CDR1 SGHTS and CDR2 YDEGEE. The ends lost 3 bases at V and 5 bases at J; junction bases unmatched: 8. CDR3 loop: CASSWRTGGRHNEQFF. In nucleotides, the CDR3 is TGTGCCAGCAGCTGGCGGACAGGGGGAAGACACAATGAGCAGTTCTTC.

The chain couples TRBV3-1 (or the pseudogene TRBV3-2) to TRBJ2-4; possible D gene TRBD1, 7 bases. V was trimmed by 8 bases and J by 8 bases, leaving 16 bases between them. CDR1 and CDR2 from the germline V gene are LGHDT and YNNKEL (reference sequence). The CDR3 contains 13 residues. The CDR3 protein is CASVPSGGHIQYF. The DNA for the CDR3 is TGTGCCAGCGTTCCGTCAGGGGGGCACATTCAGTACTTC.

The chain combines TRBV18 with TRBJ2-5, with unresolved D. Germline CDR1 and CDR2: KGHSH and LQKENI. The V and J ends lost 0 bases and 2 bases respectively, with 4 bases between them. The CDR3 contains 13 residues. CDR3 sequence: CASSPPEQETQYF. DNA for the CDR3: TGTGCCAGCTCACCACCGGAGCAAGAGACCCAGTACTTC.

The V and J genes are TRBV20-1 and TRBJ2-5; 7 bases are shared with TRBD2. The CDR3 length is 15 residues. Trimming took 3 bases from V and 0 from J; bases not matched to a gene: 7. Germline V gene lookup returns CDR1 DFQATT and CDR2 SNEGSKA (reference sequence). The CDR3 spells CSASSSGDYQETQYF. The CDR3, as DNA: TGCAGTGCTAGTTCCAGCGGGGATTACCAAGAGACCCAGTACTTC.

This chain connects TRBV5-1 to TRBJ2-7; 8 nucleotides line up with TRBD2. The CDR3 has 16 residues. In germline, CDR1 is SGHRS, CDR2 YFSETQ. The ends lost 3 bases at V and 3 bases at J; junction bases unmatched: 11. CDR3 amino acids: CASSWGTSGGSYEQYF. The CDR3 DNA sequence: TGCGCCAGCAGCTGGGGTACTAGCGGAGGGAGCTACGAGCAGTACTTC.

This clone was counted a few times. The gene calls are TRBV5-8 and TRBJ2-1, with no clear D. With 4 bases removed from V and 10 bases from J, the gap between germline ends came to 3 bases. CDR1 SGHTS and CDR2 YDEGEE come from the germline V gene. The CDR3 extends over 9 amino acids. CDR3 in DNA: TGTGCCAGCAGCCTCGAGCAGTTCTTC. This translates into CASSLEQFF.

This chain links TRBV15 with TRBJ1-1; D is unresolved. The CDR3 runs to 14 residues. Germline V lookup: CDR1 LNHNV, CDR2 YYDKDF (reference sequence). Trimming took 6 bases from V and 1 from J, leaving 12 bases between them. CDR3 nucleotides: TGTGCCACCAGTAATAGAGCGGAGAACACTGAAGCTTTCTTT. Residues: CATSNRAENTEAFF.

The gene calls are TRBV19 and TRBJ2-4, with D possibly matching TRBD2 (6 bases). The CDR3 totals 13 residues. Germline V gene lookup returns CDR1 LNHDA and CDR2 SQIVND (reference sequence). V lost 7 bases, J lost 3 bases, and 10 bases lay in between. CDR3 loop: CASTEGVKNIQYF. CDR3 nucleotides: TGTGCCAGTACGGAGGGTGTCAAAAACATTCAGTACTTC.

Turning to this clone: The same CDR3 can be traced to other DNA sequences in this sample. This chain links TRBV7-9 with TRBJ1-5; 8 nucleotides line up with TRBD1. Losses at the gene ends were 4 bases for V and 3 bases for J; bases not matched to a gene: 2. The length of the CDR3 is 14 residues. Germline V gene data show CDR1 as SEHNR and CDR2 as FQNEAQ (reference sequence). CDR3 coding DNA: TGTGCCAGCAGCTCGACAGGGGCCAATCAGCCCCAGCATTTT. It codes for CASSSTGANQPQHF.

The rearrangement joins TRBV29-1 to TRBJ1-1; D ambiguous. The CDR3 has 12 amino acids. V gave up 7 bases and J gave up 0 bases, with 9 bases separating them. Germline V gene data show CDR1 as SQVTM and CDR2 as ANQGSEA. The CDR3 DNA sequence: TGCAGCGCCACTACGGTGAACACTGAAGCTTTCTTT. It codes for CSATTVNTEAFF.

The chain is built from TRBV28 and TRBJ2-2; 9 positions agree with TRBD1. After removal of 5 bases from V and 6 bases from J, the junction contained 7 bases not matched to a gene. This CDR3 has 15 residues. Germline CDR1 MDHEN, CDR2 SYDVKM. CDR3 residues: CASSGYRGRAGELFF. As DNA, the CDR3 is TGTGCCAGCAGTGGGTACAGGGGGCGCGCCGGGGAGCTGTTTTTT.

This clone was picked up one time. The chain links TRBV7-8 to TRBJ2-6, with unresolved D. The CDR3 loop spans 14 amino acids. The V gene lost 5 bases and the J gene lost 2 bases, with 7 bases spanning the gap. Germline lookup yields CDR1 SGHVS and CDR2 FQNEAQ. The CDR3 loop reads CASSPYPGANVLTF. DNA for the CDR3: TGTGCCAGCAGCCCGTATCCTGGGGCCAACGTCCTGACTTTC.